This TCR beta chain was recovered during a study of T cell changes during pregnancy in multiple sclerosis. Data came from immunoSEQ multiplex PCR; TCRdb stores just in-frame clones and leaves some out. The repertoire holds tens of thousands of clones, with roughly 96% as singletons. V was shortened by 2 bases and J by 7 bases, with 8 bases between the two germline ends. Germline V CDR1 and CDR2: MDHEN, SYDVKM. The CDR3 is 13 residues long. This TCR came from a female donor with multiple sclerosis, enrolled in a pregnancy study. Material: CD8+ T cells from peripheral blood mononuclear cells, obtained after pregnancy. This chain uses TRBV28 with TRBJ2-2; the D is unclear. The CDR3 is CASSLEAIGELFF. The CDR3 coding sequence is TGTGCCAGCAGTTTAGAGGCCATCGGGGAGCTGTTTTTT.